A single sample gave rise to the 11 T cell receptor beta chains below, sequenced in a study of blood T cell repertoires in COVID-19 (TCRdb year 2020). The library came from the immunoSEQ multiplex PCR assay. Entries here come from immuneACCESS through TCRdb and include only in-frame sequences with V and J called. Some clones fail to appear in such tables; in the studies checked, an unresolved V gene covers under half of the shortfall, and the cause of the remainder is unknown. This sample comprises 300,000 to 400,000 clones, around 87% of them detected only once. The ten most abundant clones make up about 3% of the sample. Sequenced sample: peripheral blood. Receptors were obtained from a human donor in a cohort sampled during active COVID-19.

This chain links TRBV19 with TRBJ2-3, with D possibly being TRBD1 (5 bases). The germline V gene encodes CDR1 LNHDA and CDR2 SQIVND (reference sequence). Trimming pared 3 bases from V and 2 bases from J, leaving 18 bases between. The CDR3 spans 17 residues. CDR3 nucleotides: TGTGCCAGTAGTATCCCGACGACAGATTTTTCCACAGATACGCAGTATTTT. Translating gives CASSIPTTDFSTDTQYF.

The genes are TRBV5-1 and TRBJ2-1; the match to TRBD2 covers 7 bases. From germline, CDR1 is SGHRS and CDR2 YFSETQ. The CDR3 is made up of 16 amino acids. V shed 0 bases and J 4 bases; nucleotides not matched to a gene: 7. The CDR3 protein is CASSLGQAGRYNEQFF. The CDR3, as DNA: TGCGCCAGCAGCTTGGGGCAAGCGGGAAGATACAATGAGCAGTTCTTC.

The J gene is TRBJ1-2, the V gene TRBV13; 7 bases are shared with TRBD1. Germline V gives CDR1 PRHDT, CDR2 FYEKMQ (reference sequence). CDR3 length: 17 amino acids. With V trimmed by 0 bases and J by 4 bases, 11 bases remained unmatched. In DNA form, the CDR3 reads TGTGCCAGCAGCTTAGGCCTGTCCCCGGGACAGAGCTATGGCTACACCTTC. This codes for CASSLGLSPGQSYGYTF.

This rearrangement joins TRBV11-2 to TRBJ1-1; 7 nucleotides match TRBD1. Per the germline V gene, CDR1 is SGHAT and CDR2 is FQNNGV. CDR3 length: 15 residues. After removal of 0 bases from V and 10 bases from J, the junction contained 11 bases not matched to a gene. The CDR3 sequence: CASSLDRFTGVGAFF. Written as DNA, the CDR3 is TGTGCCAGCAGCTTAGATCGCTTCACAGGGGTGGGAGCTTTCTTT.

This sequence joins TRBV12-3 or TRBV12-4 and TRBJ2-3; D gene uncertain. Trimming pared 5 bases from V and 2 bases from J, leaving 8 bases between. The CDR3 runs 13 residues. The CDR3, as DNA: TGTGCCAGCAGTGACACCTACACAGATACGCAGTATTTT. Translating gives CASSDTYTDTQYF.

This chain links TRBV5-4 with TRBJ2-1; 10 nucleotides agree with TRBD2. The CDR3 contains 16 residues. The ends lost 0 bases at V and 7 bases at J; junction bases unmatched: 7. Germline V CDR1 and CDR2: SGHNT, YYREEE (reference sequence). The CDR3 DNA follows: TGTGCCAGCAGCTTGGGAAAGCGGGAGGGCGGGAATGAGCAGTTCTTC. This codes for CASSLGKREGGNEQFF.

This CDR3 is CSPRLDTQYF. CDR3 bases: TGCAGTCCCCGACTGGATACGCAGTATTTT. The chain links TRBV20-1 to TRBJ2-3; D ambiguous. This CDR3 has 10 amino acids. With 8 bases removed from V and 6 bases from J, the gap between germline ends came to 9 bases. Germline V CDR1 and CDR2: DFQATT, SNEGSKA (reference sequence).

In its sample, this clone was seen once. This rearrangement joins TRBV6-5 to TRBJ1-5; D gene uncertain. V lost 5 bases and J 5 bases, leaving 13 bases between the germline ends. The germline gives CDR1 MNHEY, CDR2 SVGAGI. This CDR3 is 14 amino acids long. CDR3 DNA sequence: TGTGCCAGCAGTCCTCGTGGCACGTATCAGCCCCAGCATTTT. Residues: CASSPRGTYQPQHF.

The chain is built from TRBV19 and TRBJ1-1, with TRBD1 matching over 11 bases. V was pared by 4 bases and J by 2 bases, with 6 bases of the junction left unmatched. Germline-derived CDR1 and CDR2 are LNHDA and SQIVND (reference sequence). This CDR3 has 16 residues. This CDR3 is CASSNRWTGGNTEAFF. The CDR3 bases are TGTGCCAGTAGTAACCGATGGACAGGGGGCAACACTGAAGCTTTCTTT. The complete variable domain, with remaining parts taken from reference TRBV19 and TRBJ1-1, reads DGGITQSPKYLFRKEGQNVTLSCEQNLNHDAMYWYRQDPGQGLRLIYYSQIVNDFQKGDIAEGYSVSREKKESFPLTVTSAQKNPTAFYLCASSNRWTGGNTEAFFGQGTRLTVV.

As concerns this clone: Other nucleotide sequences in the sample specify the same CDR3. The chain is built from TRBV5-1 and TRBJ1-2; D ambiguous. V was pared by 1 base and J by 2 bases, with 6 bases between. This CDR3 spans 13 amino acids. CDR1 is SGHRS and CDR2 is YFSETQ in the germline V gene. This chain's CDR3 is CASSLRGNYGYTF. The DNA of the CDR3 is TGCGCCAGCAGCTTGCGCGGGAACTATGGCTACACCTTC.

The chain joins TRBV2 to TRBJ1-5; the match to TRBD1 covers 8 bases. V lost 4 bases, J lost 2 bases, and 4 bases stayed unmatched. Per the germline V gene, CDR1 is SNHLY and CDR2 is FYNNEI. The CDR3 consists of 15 residues. DNA for the CDR3: TGTGCCAGCAGTGTGTCAGGGGGCGGCAATCAGCCCCAGCATTTT. The encoded protein is CASSVSGGGNQPQHF.